One T cell receptor (beta chain) is described in this entry. This sample stems from a study of blood T cell repertoires in COVID-19. V was cut by 7 bases and J by 0 bases, with 4 bases left in between. Germline CDR1 is SGHRS and CDR2 is YFSETQ. The CDR3 totals 11 residues. Libraries were prepared by immunoSEQ multiplex PCR; TCRdb keeps only in-frame clonotypes and omits some of them. The sample shows 55,000 to 65,000 clones, about nine tenths of them seen only once. This TCR derives from a human donor with active COVID-19. The donor label of this sample is uncertain. The sequenced sample consisted of peripheral blood. V is TRBV5-1 and J is TRBJ2-5; D gene uncertain. The CDR3 DNA follows: TGCGCCAGCTCGTACCAAGAGACCCAGTACTTC. As protein: CASSYQETQYF.